This is a list of T cell receptor beta chains from one sample in a study of CD8+ T cells in alopecia areata. Generated by immunoSEQ multiplex PCR, the TCRdb table keeps only in-frame clones and is missing some. The sample lists about 120,000 clones, about 47% occurring once. The sample in question was CD8+ T cells sorted from blood, obtained at week 0. The receptors derive from a human donor with alopecia areata. Both conserved end residues are part of each CDR3. The D gene is left open where the match is weak. Expanded clones are given a class, and other clones once, few, many or no size at all.

TRBJ1-2 TRBD1 NA TRBV9 CASSVDGRTGHGYTF TGTGCCAGCAGCGTAGATGGGCGGACAGGGCATGGCTACACCTTC
TRBJ2-4 TRBD2 NA TRBV6-5 CASLGGENIQYF TGTGCCAGTTTGGGGGGGGAAAACATTCAGTACTTC
TRBJ2-2 NA few TRBV7-9 CASSLPLGQMGNTGELFF TGTGCCAGCAGCTTACCCCTTGGGCAAATGGGGAATACCGGGGAGCTGTTTTTT
TRBJ2-7 TRBD1 few TRBV19 CASRTGANEQYF TGTGCCAGCCGGACAGGGGCGAACGAGCAGTACTTC
TRBJ1-5 NA few TRBV4-1 CASSQDKGYQPQHF TGCGCCAGCAGCCAAGATAAAGGTTATCAGCCCCAGCATTTT
TRBJ2-3 NA NA TRBV30 CAWSVFRAGGADTQYF TGTGCCTGGAGTGTATTTAGGGCAGGGGGGGCAGATACGCAGTATTTT
TRBJ1-1 NA NA TRBV25-1 CASSEFYEAFF TGTGCCAGCAGTGAATTCTATGAAGCTTTCTTT
TRBJ2-1 NA few TRBV25-1 CASSEYDETAESYNEQFF TGTGCCAGCAGTGAATATGACGAGACAGCGGAATCCTACAATGAGCAGTTCTTC
TRBJ2-7 TRBD1 few TRBV29-1 CSFWDSWHEQYF TGCAGCTTCTGGGACAGCTGGCACGAGCAGTACTTC
TRBJ2-4 NA NA TRBV9 CASSVGSRGAKNIQYF TGTGCCAGCAGCGTAGGAAGTAGGGGTGCCAAAAACATTCAGTACTTC
TRBJ1-4 NA NA TRBV27 CASSSLPGDEKLFF TGTGCCAGCAGTTCATTACCCGGGGATGAAAAACTGTTTTTT
TRBJ2-5 TRBD1 NA TRBV27 CASSLTGEVETQYF TGTGCCAGCTCCCTTACAGGGGAAGTAGAGACCCAGTACTTC
TRBJ1-5 TRBD1 NA TRBV5-6 CASSSGTGGLQPQHF TGTGCCAGCAGCTCGGGGACAGGGGGTTTGCAGCCCCAGCATTTT
TRBJ1-2 NA NA TRBV6-5 CASSYGRGDGYTF TGTGCCAGCAGTTACGGTCGAGGGGATGGCTACACCTTC
TRBJ2-7 NA NA TRBV29-1 CSVEVTTSYEQYF TGCAGCGTTGAAGTCACCACCTCCTACGAGCAGTACTTC
TRBJ2-7 TRBD2 NA TRBV30 CAWRTSGSYEQYF TGTGCCTGGAGGACTAGCGGATCCTACGAGCAGTACTTC
TRBJ2-2 NA NA TRBV29-1 CSVQTGNTGELFF TGCAGCGTCCAGACAGGGAACACCGGGGAGCTGTTTTTT
TRBJ2-1 NA NA TRBV5-1 CASSLALHNWGNEQFF TGCGCCAGCAGCTTGGCACTCCATAACTGGGGGAATGAGCAGTTCTTC
TRBJ1-5 NA few TRBV29-1 CSVLAEGGKPQHF TGCAGCGTTCTGGCCGAAGGTGGTAAGCCCCAGCATTTT
TRBJ1-1 NA few TRBV2 CASSEISDQAFF TGTGCCAGCAGTGAAATTAGTGATCAGGCTTTCTTT
TRBJ2-2 NA NA TRBV6-5 CASGPLDTGELFF TGTGCCAGCGGGCCCTTGGATACCGGGGAGCTGTTTTTT
TRBJ2-7 NA NA TRBV27 CASSDWAGSNYEQYF TGTGCCAGCAGCGACTGGGCAGGGAGCAACTACGAGCAGTACTTC
TRBJ2-3 TRBD2 few TRBV14 CASSQVAGVTDTQYF TGTGCCAGCAGCCAAGTAGCGGGGGTCACAGATACGCAGTATTTT
TRBJ1-3 TRBD1 few TRBV5-6 CASSGQDSGNTIYF TGTGCCAGCAGCGGACAGGACTCTGGAAACACCATATATTTT
TRBJ2-7 TRBD1 NA TRBV6-6 CASSTTRTGFSYEQYF TGTGCCAGCAGTACCACTAGGACAGGCTTCTCCTACGAGCAGTACTTC
TRBJ1-1 NA few TRBV30 CAWSVLGGTEAFF TGTGCCTGGAGTGTGTTAGGGGGGACTGAAGCTTTCTTT
TRBJ2-5 TRBD2 NA TRBV29-1 CSVVGLEETQYF TGCAGCGTTGTCGGACTAGAGGAGACCCAGTACTTC
TRBJ2-3 TRBD2 NA TRBV2 CASKRLAGRSSTDTQYF TGTGCCAGCAAGAGACTAGCGGGGAGATCTAGCACAGATACGCAGTATTTT
TRBJ2-5 NA NA TRBV6-1 CASSEVSVWETQYF TGTGCCAGCAGTGAAGTCTCAGTATGGGAGACCCAGTACTTC
TRBJ1-5 NA NA TRBV6-5 CASSYGLTQPQHF TGTGCCAGCAGTTACGGTTTGACTCAGCCCCAGCATTTT
TRBJ2-6 NA NA TRBV7-3 CASSLGLPGANVLTF TGTGCCAGCAGCTTAGGATTACCTGGGGCCAACGTCCTGACTTTC
TRBJ2-7 TRBD1 NA TRBV29-1 CSVEGQGTYEQYF TGCAGCGTTGAAGGACAGGGAACCTACGAGCAGTACTTC
TRBJ2-3 NA NA TRBV5-4 CASSLTDTQYF TGTGCCAGCAGCTTGACAGATACGCAGTATTTT
TRBJ2-5 NA few TRBV19 CASSRDGEETQYF TGTGCCAGTAGTAGGGACGGGGAAGAGACCCAGTACTTC
TRBJ1-1 NA few TRBV5-1 CASSLARETNTEAFF TGCGCCAGCAGCTTGGCAAGGGAGACCAACACTGAAGCTTTCTTT
TRBJ1-6 NA few TRBV7-2 CASSDPGGWGSPLHF TGTGCCAGCAGCGATCCGGGGGGATGGGGGTCACCCCTCCACTTT
TRBJ1-1 NA NA TRBV29-1 CSVEDLGVGTEAFF TGCAGCGTTGAAGATCTCGGGGTTGGCACTGAAGCTTTCTTT
TRBJ1-6 NA few TRBV5-6 CASSSRELNSPLHF TGTGCCAGCAGCTCAAGGGAACTAAATTCACCCCTCCACTTT
TRBJ2-1 TRBD2 NA TRBV9 CASSIGEGNEQFF TGTGCCAGCAGTATCGGGGAGGGCAATGAGCAGTTCTTC
TRBJ2-2 NA NA TRBV30 CAWIAGAGITGELFF TGTGCCTGGATCGCGGGGGCAGGGATCACCGGGGAGCTGTTTTTT
TRBJ2-7 NA NA TRBV9 CASSVEGSIDEQYF TGTGCCAGCAGCGTGGAGGGGTCGATCGACGAGCAGTACTTC
TRBJ2-1 NA NA TRBV27 CASSPRSGVMYNEQFF TGTGCCAGCAGTCCCCGTTCAGGGGTCATGTACAATGAGCAGTTCTTC
TRBJ2-6 NA many TRBV4-3 CASSQDGTNSGANVLTF TGCGCCAGCAGCCAAGATGGGACAAACTCTGGGGCCAACGTCCTGACTTTC
TRBJ1-5 TRBD1 NA TRBV25-1 CASSLGDREGNQPQHF TGTGCCAGCAGTTTGGGGGACAGGGAAGGAAATCAGCCCCAGCATTTT
TRBJ1-5 TRBD1 NA TRBV27 CASSLRAGGGQPQHF TGTGCCAGCAGTTTACGGGCAGGGGGCGGTCAGCCCCAGCATTTT
TRBJ2-3 TRBD1 NA TRBV5-1 CASSLDRGLTDTQYF TGCGCCAGCAGCCTGGACAGGGGGCTGACAGATACGCAGTATTTT
TRBJ1-1 TRBD1 few TRBV5-6 CASSSPRGNVEAFF TGTGCCAGCAGCTCCCCCAGGGGGAATGTTGAAGCTTTCTTT
TRBJ2-7 NA NA TRBV7-8 CASSTGVGQYF TGTGCCAGCAGTACCGGAGTCGGGCAGTACTTC
TRBJ2-3 NA NA TRBV4-2 CASSQGGLEDTQYF TGTGCCAGCAGCCAAGGCGGGCTGGAAGATACGCAGTATTTT
TRBJ1-5 NA few TRBV5-6 CASSSLGRDSNQPQHF TGTGCCAGCAGCTCTTTGGGCAGGGACAGCAATCAGCCCCAGCATTTT
TRBJ2-7 TRBD1 few TRBV29-1 CSVEESRGGSYEQYF TGCAGCGTTGAAGAATCAAGAGGGGGCAGCTACGAGCAGTACTTC
TRBJ1-2 NA few TRBV7-9 CASSGVQNNYGYTF TGTGCCAGCAGCGGAGTCCAGAACAACTATGGCTACACCTTC
TRBJ1-2 NA NA TRBV5-6 CASSGGRGDWALGYTF TGTGCCAGCAGCGGCGGGAGGGGCGATTGGGCGCTCGGCTACACCTTC
TRBJ1-2 TRBD1 NA TRBV7-8 CASSLSGTARDGYTF TGTGCCAGCAGCTTATCAGGGACAGCCAGGGATGGCTACACCTTC
TRBJ1-6 NA few TRBV30 CAWSVGGLDNSPLHF TGTGCCTGGAGTGTCGGGGGACTGGATAATTCACCCCTCCACTTT